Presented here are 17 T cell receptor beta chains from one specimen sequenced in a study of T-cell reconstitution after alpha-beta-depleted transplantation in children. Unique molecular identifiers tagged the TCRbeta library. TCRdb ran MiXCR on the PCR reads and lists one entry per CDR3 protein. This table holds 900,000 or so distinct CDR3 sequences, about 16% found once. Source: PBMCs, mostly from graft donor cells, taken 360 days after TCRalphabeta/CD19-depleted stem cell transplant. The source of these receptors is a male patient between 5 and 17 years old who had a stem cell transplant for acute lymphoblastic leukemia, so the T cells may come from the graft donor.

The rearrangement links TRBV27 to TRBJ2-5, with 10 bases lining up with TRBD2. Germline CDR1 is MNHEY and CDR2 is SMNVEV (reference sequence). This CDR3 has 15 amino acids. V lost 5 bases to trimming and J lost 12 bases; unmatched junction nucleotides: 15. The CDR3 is CASSTPSSGSDLKYF. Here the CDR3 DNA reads TGTGCCAGCAGTACCCCATCTAGCGGGAGTGACCTTAAGTACTTC.

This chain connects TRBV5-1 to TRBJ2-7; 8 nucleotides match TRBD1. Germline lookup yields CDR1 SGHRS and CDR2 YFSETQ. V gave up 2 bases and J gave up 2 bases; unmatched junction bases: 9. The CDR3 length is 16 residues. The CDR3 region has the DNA TGCGCCAGCAGCTTTTCGCACAGGGGGGCCCCCTACGAGCAGTACTTC. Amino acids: CASSFSHRGAPYEQYF.

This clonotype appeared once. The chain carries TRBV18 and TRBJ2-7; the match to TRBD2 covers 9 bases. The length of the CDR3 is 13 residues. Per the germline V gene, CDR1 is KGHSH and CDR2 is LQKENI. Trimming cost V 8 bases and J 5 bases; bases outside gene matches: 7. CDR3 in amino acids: CASQGSGSHEQYF. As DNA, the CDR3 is TGTGCCAGCCAGGGTAGCGGGAGTCACGAGCAGTACTTC.

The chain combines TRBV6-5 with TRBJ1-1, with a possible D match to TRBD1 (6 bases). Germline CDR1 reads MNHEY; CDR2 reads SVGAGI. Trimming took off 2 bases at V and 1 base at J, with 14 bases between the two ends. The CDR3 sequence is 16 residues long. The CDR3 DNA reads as TGTGCCAGCAGTTACGCGGGGGCCCTTAAGAACACTGAAGCTTTCTTT. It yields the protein CASSYAGALKNTEAFF.

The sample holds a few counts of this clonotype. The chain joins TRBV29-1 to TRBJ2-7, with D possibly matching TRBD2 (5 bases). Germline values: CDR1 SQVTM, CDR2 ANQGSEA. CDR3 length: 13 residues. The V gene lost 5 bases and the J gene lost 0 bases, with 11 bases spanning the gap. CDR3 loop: CSVFRLSSYEQYF. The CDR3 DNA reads TGCAGCGTTTTTCGACTAAGCTCCTACGAGCAGTACTTC.

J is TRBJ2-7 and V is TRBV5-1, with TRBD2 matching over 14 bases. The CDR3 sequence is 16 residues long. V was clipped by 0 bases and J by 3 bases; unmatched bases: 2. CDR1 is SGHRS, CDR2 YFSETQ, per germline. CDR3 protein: CASSLGLAGGRYEQYF. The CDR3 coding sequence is TGCGCCAGCAGCTTGGGACTAGCGGGAGGGCGCTACGAGCAGTACTTC. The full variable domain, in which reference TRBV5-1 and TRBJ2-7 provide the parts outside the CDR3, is KAGVTQTPRYLIKTRGQQVTLSCSPISGHRSVSWYQQTPGQGLQFLFEYFSETQRNKGNFPGRFSGRQFSNSRSEMNVSTLELGDSALYLCASSLGLAGGRYEQYFGPGTRLTVT.

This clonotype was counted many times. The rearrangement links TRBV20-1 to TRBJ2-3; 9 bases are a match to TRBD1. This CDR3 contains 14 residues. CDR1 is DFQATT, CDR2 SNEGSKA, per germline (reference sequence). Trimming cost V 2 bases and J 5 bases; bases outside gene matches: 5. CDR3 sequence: CSARSGTGIDTQYF. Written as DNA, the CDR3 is TGCAGTGCTAGAAGCGGGACAGGGATAGATACGCAGTATTTT.

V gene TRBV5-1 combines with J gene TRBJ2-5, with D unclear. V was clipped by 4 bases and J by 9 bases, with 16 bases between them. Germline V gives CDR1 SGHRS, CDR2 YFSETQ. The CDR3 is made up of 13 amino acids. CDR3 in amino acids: CASSLEKETAQYF. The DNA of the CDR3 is TGCGCCAGCAGCCTCGAAAAGGAGACGGCCCAGTACTTC.

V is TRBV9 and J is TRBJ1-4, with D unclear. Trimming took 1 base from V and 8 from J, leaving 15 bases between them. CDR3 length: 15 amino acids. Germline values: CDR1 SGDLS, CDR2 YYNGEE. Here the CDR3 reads CASSVSPNKGEKLFF. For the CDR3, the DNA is TGTGCCAGCAGCGTATCCCCCAACAAAGGGGAAAAACTGTTTTTT. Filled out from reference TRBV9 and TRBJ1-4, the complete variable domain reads DSGVTQTPKHLITATGQRVTLRCSPRSGDLSVYWYQQSLDQGLQFLIQYYNGEERAKGNILERFSAQQFPDLHSELNLSSLELGDSALYFCASSVSPNKGEKLFFGSGTQLSVL.

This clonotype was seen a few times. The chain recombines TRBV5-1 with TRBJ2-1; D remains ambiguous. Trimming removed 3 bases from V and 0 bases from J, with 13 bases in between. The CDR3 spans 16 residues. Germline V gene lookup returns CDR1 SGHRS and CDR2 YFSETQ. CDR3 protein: CASSSQNSISYNEQFF. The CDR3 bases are TGCGCCAGCAGCTCCCAAAATTCTATCTCCTACAATGAGCAGTTCTTC.

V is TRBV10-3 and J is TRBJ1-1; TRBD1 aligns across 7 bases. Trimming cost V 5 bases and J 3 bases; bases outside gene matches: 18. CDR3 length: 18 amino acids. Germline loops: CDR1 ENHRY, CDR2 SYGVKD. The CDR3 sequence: CAISPGYNRQGGHTEAFF. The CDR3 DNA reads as TGTGCCATCAGTCCTGGCTACAATAGACAGGGTGGACACACTGAAGCTTTCTTT.

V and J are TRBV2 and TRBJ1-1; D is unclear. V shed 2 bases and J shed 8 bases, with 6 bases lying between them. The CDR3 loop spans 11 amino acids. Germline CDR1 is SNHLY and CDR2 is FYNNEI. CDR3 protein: CASSEWWEAFF. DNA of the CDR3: TGTGCCAGCAGTGAATGGTGGGAAGCTTTCTTT.

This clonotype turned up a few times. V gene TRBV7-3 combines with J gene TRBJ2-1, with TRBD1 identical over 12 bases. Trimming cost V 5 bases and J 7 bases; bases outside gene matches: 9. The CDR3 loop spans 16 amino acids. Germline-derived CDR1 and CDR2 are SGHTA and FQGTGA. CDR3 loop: CASSPLRGQGANEQFF. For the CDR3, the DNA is TGTGCCAGCAGCCCTCTGAGGGGACAGGGGGCTAATGAGCAGTTCTTC.

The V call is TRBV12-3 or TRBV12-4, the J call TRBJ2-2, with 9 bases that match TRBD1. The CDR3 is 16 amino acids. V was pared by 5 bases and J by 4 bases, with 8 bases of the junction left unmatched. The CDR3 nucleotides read TGTGCCAGCAGTCCAGGACAGGGGCCCCCCACCGGGGAGCTGTTTTTT. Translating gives CASSPGQGPPTGELFF.

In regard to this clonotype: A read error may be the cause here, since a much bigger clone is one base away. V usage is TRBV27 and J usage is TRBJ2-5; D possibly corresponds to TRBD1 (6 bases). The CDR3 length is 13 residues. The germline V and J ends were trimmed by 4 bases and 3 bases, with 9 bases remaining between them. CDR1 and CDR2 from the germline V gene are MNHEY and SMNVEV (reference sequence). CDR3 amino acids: CASSSYREETQYF. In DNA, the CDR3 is TGTGCCAGCAGTTCGTACAGGGAAGAGACCCAGTACTTC.

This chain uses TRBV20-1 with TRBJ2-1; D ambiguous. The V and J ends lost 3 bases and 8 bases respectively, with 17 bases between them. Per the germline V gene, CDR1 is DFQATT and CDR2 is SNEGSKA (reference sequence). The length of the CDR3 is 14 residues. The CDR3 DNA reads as TGCAGTGCTAGCGGTTGGGCTTCTGGGGATGAGCAGTTCTTC. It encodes CSASGWASGDEQFF.

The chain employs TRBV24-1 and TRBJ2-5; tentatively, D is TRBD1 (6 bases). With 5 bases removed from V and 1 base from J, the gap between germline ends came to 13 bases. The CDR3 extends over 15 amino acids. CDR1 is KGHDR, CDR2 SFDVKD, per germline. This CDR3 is CATSGSGTSQETQYF. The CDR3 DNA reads TGTGCCACCAGTGGCTCCGGGACATCCCAAGAGACCCAGTACTTC.